The 25 T cell receptor beta chains in this list originate from one sample, sequenced in a study of CD8+ T cells in alopecia areata. The sequencing template was cDNA reverse transcribed from extracted RNA. Assay: immunoSEQ multiplex PCR; the TCRdb copy retains only in-frame clones and omits some. This sample has approximately 6,900 clones, with 55% to 70% found just once. Sample treatment: oral pan-JAK inhibitor, 5-10 mg twice daily. Sampling of alopecia areata patients yielded lesional scalp punch biopsies as well as peripheral blood. Sequenced here: skin, sampled at week 4, from a patient treated with tofacitinib. These receptors originate from a human donor with alopecia areata.

The V gene is TRBV5-6, the J gene TRBJ2-5; possible D gene TRBD2, 6 bases. The CDR3 extends over 16 amino acids. Germline V lookup: CDR1 SGHDT, CDR2 YYEEEE. Trimming took 3 bases from V and 3 from J, leaving 18 bases between them. For the CDR3, the DNA is TGTGCCAGCAGCTGGAAAACCGGGACTTTTAAAGAGACCCAGTACTTC. Protein product: CASSWKTGTFKETQYF.

The chain is built from TRBV10-3 and TRBJ1-3; D is ambiguous. V shed 10 bases and J shed 2 bases, with 15 bases lying between them. CDR3 length equals 14 residues. The V gene's germline CDR1 is ENHRY and CDR2 SYGVKD. The DNA of the CDR3 is TGTGCCAGCGGCCCCCTTGGGGCTGGAAACACCATATATTTT. This sequence encodes CASGPLGAGNTIYF.

CDR3 coding DNA: TGTGCCAGCAGCTTAGCGTGGACCAGCACAGATACGCAGTATTTT. Translating it yields CASSLAWTSTDTQYF. The chain combines TRBV7-3 with TRBJ2-3; D gene unclear. The CDR3 is 15 residues long. In germline, CDR1 is SGHTA, CDR2 FQGTGA. V was trimmed by 2 bases and J by 0 bases, leaving 9 bases between them.

The rearrangement joins TRBV4-1 to TRBJ2-1; D remains ambiguous. Between the trimmed V and J ends, which lost 0 bases and 7 bases, there was a span of 22 bases. CDR1 MGHRA and CDR2 YSYEKL come from the germline V gene. The length of the CDR3 is 18 residues. The CDR3 DNA follows: TGCGCCAGCAGCCAAGATCCCCCAGCGTCCCTCCTCGAAAATGAGCAGTTCTTC. It encodes CASSQDPPASLLENEQFF.

The rearrangement links TRBV4-1 to TRBJ2-7, with 9 bases lining up with TRBD1. CDR1 and CDR2 from the germline V gene are MGHRA and YSYEKL. The trim removed 2 bases at V and 2 bases at J, leaving 13 bases unmatched. CDR3 length equals 18 residues. CDR3 residues: CASSQLRDRESLPYEQYF. The DNA for the CDR3 is TGCGCCAGCAGCCAACTCCGGGACAGGGAGTCACTTCCCTACGAGCAGTACTTC.

The chain is built from TRBV25-1 and TRBJ2-2; D is ambiguous. This CDR3 has 16 residues. Trimming took off 3 bases at V and 0 bases at J, with 11 bases between the two ends. Germline values: CDR1 MGHDK, CDR2 SYGVNS. The CDR3 loop reads CASSDLRGPNTGELFF. The DNA for the CDR3 is TGTGCCAGCAGTGATCTCCGTGGTCCGAACACCGGGGAGCTGTTTTTT.

This clone occurred a few times. The rearrangement uses TRBV6-1 and TRBJ1-2; D ambiguous. Between the trimmed V and J ends, which lost 7 bases and 0 bases, there was a span of 15 bases. Germline CDR1 and CDR2: MNHNS and SASEGT. CDR3 length: 15 amino acids. For the CDR3, the DNA is TGTGCCAGCACCTACAGAGGAGGAGCTAACTATGGCTACACCTTC. Residues: CASTYRGGANYGYTF.

The chain employs TRBV7-6 and TRBJ1-1, with no clear D. Trimming cost V 0 bases and J 1 base, with 6 bases left between them. The CDR3 totals 14 residues. Germline assignment: CDR1 SGHVS and CDR2 FNYEAQ. In nucleotides, the CDR3 is TGTGCCAGCAGCTTAGCGAGACAGAACACTGAAGCTTTCTTT. Its protein is CASSLARQNTEAFF.

The chain is built from TRBV7-9 and TRBJ2-1, with 10 nucleotides matching TRBD2. The V and J ends lost 3 bases and 0 bases, in that order; junction bases with no gene match: 5. The CDR3 runs to 17 residues. Germline assignment: CDR1 SEHNR and CDR2 FQNEAQ (reference sequence). Here the CDR3 reads CASSLGASGSSYNEQFF. The DNA of the CDR3 is TGTGCCAGCAGCTTGGGTGCTAGCGGGAGCTCCTACAATGAGCAGTTCTTC.

CDR3 sequence reads: CASSFWIGGLPGGNEQFF. The CDR3 DNA reads as TGTGCCAGCAGCTTTTGGATTGGTGGACTCCCGGGCGGCAATGAGCAGTTCTTC. The chain joins TRBV7-6 to TRBJ2-1, with D possibly TRBD2 on 5 matching bases. Between the trimmed V and J ends, which lost 3 bases and 6 bases, there was a span of 24 bases. The CDR3 is 18 residues long. Germline V lookup: CDR1 SGHVS, CDR2 FNYEAQ.

The chain uses TRBV4-1 and TRBJ1-1; TRBD1 is a possible D gene (6 bases). Germline-derived CDR1 and CDR2 are MGHRA and YSYEKL. This CDR3 is 15 amino acids long. V shed 4 bases and J shed 4 bases, with 16 bases lying between them. The CDR3 DNA follows: TGCGCCAGCAGCCCCCAGAGGGGGGAGAGCACTGAAGCTTTCTTT. Amino acids: CASSPQRGESTEAFF.

The V and J genes are TRBV7-9 and TRBJ2-7; tentative D call: TRBD1 (6 bases). Trimming stripped 4 bases from V and 3 bases from J, with 16 bases between. This CDR3 contains 15 residues. Looked up from germline, CDR1 is SEHNR and CDR2 is FQNEAQ (reference sequence). Here the CDR3 DNA reads TGTGCCAGCAGCTCCCCATTCAAGGGGGTCTACGAGCAGTACTTC. Its protein is CASSSPFKGVYEQYF.

Note on this clone: As the CDR3 is not closed by the conserved phenylalanine or tryptophan, this likely results from a read error. V is TRBV19 and J is TRBJ1-5; maybe TRBD1 (6 bases). V shed 3 bases and J shed 3 bases, with 18 bases lying between them. This CDR3 contains 17 residues. The V gene's germline CDR1 is LNHDA and CDR2 SQIVND (reference sequence). The CDR3 loop is CASSILTGIGTNQPQHL. The DNA of the CDR3 is TGTGCCAGTAGTATCTTGACAGGAATAGGTACCAATCAGCCCCAGCATCTT.

This chain connects TRBV23-1 to TRBJ1-6; 9 bases align to TRBD1. TRBV23-1 is labeled an ORF, and its function is uncertain. The junction had 8 bases not matched to a gene; V was cut back by 3 bases and J by 8 bases. This CDR3 is built from 16 residues. The CDR3 DNA follows: TGCGCCAGCAGTCACCCTCGGACAGGGGAGCATTCACCCCTCCACTTT. This codes for CASSHPRTGEHSPLHF.

The chain joins TRBV14 to TRBJ2-3, with D unclear. This CDR3 comprises 12 residues. CDR1 is SGHDN, CDR2 FVKESK, per germline. Trimming cost V 1 base and J 6 bases, with 5 bases left between them. The chain's CDR3 is CASSQVSDTQYF. CDR3 in DNA: TGTGCCAGCAGCCAAGTCTCTGATACGCAGTATTTT.

This chain joins TRBV7-3 and TRBJ2-3; 9 bases fit TRBD1. With 5 bases clipped from V and 4 bases from J, the junction kept 13 bases outside the gene matches. This CDR3 spans 17 amino acids. Germline lookup yields CDR1 SGHTA and CDR2 FQGTGA. This CDR3 is CASSRLDYGTGPDTQYF. In DNA form, the CDR3 reads TGTGCCAGCAGCAGGCTCGATTACGGGACAGGGCCAGATACGCAGTATTTT.

This clone was found once. This chain uses TRBV11-1 with TRBJ2-1, with 11 bases matching TRBD2. The CDR3 extends over 18 amino acids. V shed 5 bases, J shed 6 bases, and the junction held 15 bases outside the gene matches. The V gene's germline CDR1 is SGHAT and CDR2 FQDESV (reference sequence). The chain's CDR3 is CASSPRGVAGGPRNEQFF. The CDR3 DNA follows: TGTGCCAGCAGCCCCCGGGGGGTAGCGGGAGGGCCTCGCAATGAGCAGTTCTTC.

This sequence joins TRBV11-2 and TRBJ2-7, with 8 bases aligning to TRBD1. J lost 6 bases, V lost 5 bases, and 6 bases had no gene match. CDR3 size: 13 residues. The V gene's germline CDR1 is SGHAT and CDR2 FQNNGV. CDR3 sequence: CASSIGQGFEQYF. The CDR3, as DNA: TGTGCCAGCAGCATAGGACAGGGATTCGAGCAGTACTTC.

This clone was observed a few times. The rearrangement links TRBV5-4 to TRBJ1-1, with TRBD1 as a possible D gene (5 bases). The CDR3 has 15 amino acids. The germline CDR1 and CDR2 sequences are SGHNT and YYREEE (reference sequence). V lost 0 bases to trimming and J lost 0 bases, with 9 bases between them. CDR3 residues: CASSLAGRLNTEAFF. In nucleotides, the CDR3 is TGTGCCAGCAGCTTGGCGGGACGGCTGAACACTGAAGCTTTCTTT.

The table lists this clone with a few counts. This chain connects TRBV29-1 to TRBJ2-4; D ambiguous. CDR1 and CDR2 (germline): SQVTM, ANQGSEA. Between the trimmed V and J ends, which lost 6 bases and 0 bases, there was a span of 12 bases. This CDR3 is 14 amino acids long. DNA for the CDR3: TGCAGCGTCAAACTTCTACTAGCCAAAAACATTCAGTACTTC. Translating gives CSVKLLLAKNIQYF.

The gene calls are TRBV27 and TRBJ2-7; unclear D gene. CDR3 length: 14 residues. The V gene lost 3 bases and the J gene lost 0 bases, with 9 bases spanning the gap. Per germline, CDR1 MNHEY and CDR2 SMNVEV (reference sequence). CDR3 in DNA: TGTGCCAGCAGTTTTTCATCGCCCTCCTACGAGCAGTACTTC. It is translated as CASSFSSPSYEQYF.

The V gene is TRBV7-8, the J gene TRBJ1-1; 11 positions match TRBD1. Germline V gene sequence: CDR1 SGHVS, CDR2 FQNEAQ. Trimming cost V 5 bases and J 4 bases; bases outside gene matches: 6. The CDR3 loop spans 15 amino acids. This CDR3 is CASSPTGQGVTEAFF. CDR3 DNA: TGTGCCAGCAGCCCAACGGGACAGGGGGTCACTGAAGCTTTCTTT. The full variable domain, its missing parts supplied by reference TRBV7-8 and TRBJ1-1, is GAGVSQSPRYKVAKRGQDVALRCDPISGHVSLFWYQQALGQGPEFLTYFQNEAQLDKSGLPSDRFFAERPEGSVSTLKIQRTQQEDSAVYLCASSPTGQGVTEAFFGQGTRLTVV.

The J gene is TRBJ2-3, the V gene TRBV7-6; 11 bases agree with TRBD2. With V trimmed by 4 bases and J by 3 bases, 12 bases remained unmatched. CDR3 length equals 18 residues. CDR1 is SGHVS, CDR2 FNYEAQ, per germline. CDR3 loop: CASSSRISGRAGTDTQYF. The CDR3 nucleotides are TGTGCCAGCAGCTCTAGGATTAGCGGGAGGGCCGGGACAGATACGCAGTATTTT.

On this clone: Sequence at one end of the junction differs from germline and may be a read error. The V gene is TRBV6-5, the J gene TRBJ2-2, with D unclear. Per germline, CDR1 MNHEY and CDR2 SVGAGI. CDR3 length: 13 residues. The CDR3 region has the DNA TGTGCCGTCACCCGGTTCGACACGGGGGAGCTGTTTTTT. This gives the protein CAVTRFDTGELFF.

The chain recombines TRBV19 with TRBJ2-7, with a weak D call TRBD1 (5 bases). Germline V gene sequence: CDR1 LNHDA, CDR2 SQIVND (reference sequence). CDR3 size: 14 residues. V was shortened by 6 bases and J by 5 bases, with 17 bases between the two germline ends. CDR3 sequence: CASRIGIQAHEQYF. The DNA of the CDR3 is TGTGCCAGTAGGATTGGTATACAGGCCCACGAGCAGTACTTC.